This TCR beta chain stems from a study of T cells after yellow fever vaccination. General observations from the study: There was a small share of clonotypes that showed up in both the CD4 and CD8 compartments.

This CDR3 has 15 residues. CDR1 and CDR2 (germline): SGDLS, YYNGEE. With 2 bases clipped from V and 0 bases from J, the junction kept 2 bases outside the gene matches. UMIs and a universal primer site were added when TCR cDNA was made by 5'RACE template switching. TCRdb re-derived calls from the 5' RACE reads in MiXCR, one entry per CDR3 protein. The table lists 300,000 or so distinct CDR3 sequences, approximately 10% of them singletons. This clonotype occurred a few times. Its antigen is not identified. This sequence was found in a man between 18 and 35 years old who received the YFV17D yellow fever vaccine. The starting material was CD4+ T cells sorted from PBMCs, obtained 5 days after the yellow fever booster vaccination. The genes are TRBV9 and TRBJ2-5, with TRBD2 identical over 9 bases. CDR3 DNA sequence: TGTGCCAGCAGCGTGGGGACTAGCTACCAAGAGACCCAGTACTTC. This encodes CASSVGTSYQETQYF.